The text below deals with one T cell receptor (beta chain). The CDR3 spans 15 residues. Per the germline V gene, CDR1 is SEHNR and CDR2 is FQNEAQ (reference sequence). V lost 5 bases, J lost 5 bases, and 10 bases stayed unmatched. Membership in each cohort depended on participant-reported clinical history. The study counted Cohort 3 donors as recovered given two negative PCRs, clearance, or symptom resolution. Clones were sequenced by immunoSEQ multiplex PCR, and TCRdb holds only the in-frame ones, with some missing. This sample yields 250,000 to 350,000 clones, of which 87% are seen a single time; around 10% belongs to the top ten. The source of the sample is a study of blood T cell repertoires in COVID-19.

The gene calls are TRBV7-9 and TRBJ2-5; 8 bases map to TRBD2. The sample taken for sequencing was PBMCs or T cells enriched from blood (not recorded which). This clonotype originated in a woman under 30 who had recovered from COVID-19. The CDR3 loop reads CASSPGGGLEETQYF. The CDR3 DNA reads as TGTGCCAGCAGCCCGGGGGGGGGCCTCGAGGAGACCCAGTACTTC.